The 30 T cell receptor beta chains below all came from one sample that was sequenced in a study of blood T cell repertoires in COVID-19. TCRdb's table, derived via immunoSEQ multiplex PCR, lists solely in-frame clones and lacks some. The table shows roughly 180,000 clones, with 76% occurring only once. The sample taken for sequencing was peripheral blood. The receptors derive from a woman between 50 and 59 years old with active or convalescent COVID-19.

V and J are TRBV5-6 and TRBJ1-2, with 9 positions matching TRBD1. J gave up 4 bases and V 4 bases, and 5 bases lay outside the gene matches. CDR3 length: 14 amino acids. Germline-derived CDR1 and CDR2 are SGHDT and YYEEEE. CDR3 region: CASSVQGAGYGYTF. The CDR3 region has the DNA TGTGCCAGCAGCGTACAGGGGGCTGGCTATGGCTACACCTTC.

The chain's CDR3 is CATAQGQGSNQPQHF. CDR3 coding DNA: TGTGCCACGGCCCAAGGACAGGGAAGCAATCAGCCCCAGCATTTT. J is TRBJ1-5 and V is TRBV19; 8 bases are a match to TRBD1. Trimming cost V 10 bases and J 1 base; bases outside gene matches: 9. The CDR3 has 15 amino acids. Germline V gene lookup returns CDR1 LNHDA and CDR2 SQIVND (reference sequence).

The V and J genes are TRBV7-6 and TRBJ2-2; D is unclear. The CDR3 totals 13 residues. The germline gives CDR1 SGHVS, CDR2 FNYEAQ. With 4 bases removed from V and 7 bases from J, the gap between germline ends came to 10 bases. CDR3 in amino acids: CASSSLSDGELFF. The CDR3 DNA follows: TGTGCCAGCAGCTCCCTAAGTGACGGGGAGCTGTTTTTT.

This clone has just a few counts. The V call is TRBV6-5, the J call TRBJ1-2, with a weak D call TRBD1 (6 bases). The CDR3 has 13 amino acids. V gave up 6 bases and J gave up 8 bases, with 16 bases separating them. Germline CDR1 and CDR2: MNHEY and SVGAGI. As DNA, the CDR3 is TGTGCCAGCAGCCGAACAGGGATAGGAGGCTACACCTTC. It codes for CASSRTGIGGYTF.

J is TRBJ2-2 and V is TRBV5-4; possible D gene TRBD1, 6 bases. V was trimmed by 6 bases and J by 3 bases, leaving 9 bases between them. The germline V gene has CDR1 SGHNT and CDR2 YYREEE (reference sequence). This CDR3 has 13 residues. In DNA, the CDR3 is TGTGCCAGCATACCAGGGGACACCGGGGAGCTGTTTTTT. Amino acids: CASIPGDTGELFF.

The CDR3 is CASSVGMAGGDTQYF. The CDR3 nucleotides are TGTGCCAGCAGCGTAGGGATGGCGGGAGGGGATACGCAGTATTTT. The chain uses TRBV9 and TRBJ2-3, with 9 nucleotides matching TRBD2. Germline CDR1 SGDLS, CDR2 YYNGEE. Trimming at V came to 0 bases and at J to 6 bases, leaving 5 bases not matched to a gene. CDR3 size: 15 residues.

The chain employs TRBV7-2 and TRBJ2-1; 8 nucleotides match TRBD1. There are 19 residues in the CDR3. V lost 4 bases, J lost 0 bases, and 14 bases stayed unmatched. Germline-derived CDR1 and CDR2 are SGHTA and FQGNSA. As DNA, the CDR3 is TGTGCCAGCAGCTCCCAAATTTCTGCCGGGACAGGCTCCTACAATGAGCAGTTCTTC. Protein: CASSSQISAGTGSYNEQFF.

The CDR3 loop reads CASSPGTNSIGELFF. In nucleotides, the CDR3 is TGTGCCAGCAGCCCCGGGACTAACAGCATCGGGGAGCTGTTTTTT. The rearrangement uses TRBV14 and TRBJ2-2; 7 nucleotides align to TRBD2. This CDR3 is 15 amino acids long. In germline, CDR1 is SGHDN, CDR2 FVKESK. Unmatched junction bases numbered 9, after V lost 4 bases and J lost 7 bases.

V and J are TRBV19 and TRBJ1-1; tentative D call: TRBD1 (5 bases). This CDR3 is built from 15 residues. Germline V gene lookup returns CDR1 LNHDA and CDR2 SQIVND (reference sequence). The V end lost 5 bases, the J end lost 5 bases, and 18 bases lay between the germline ends. DNA for the CDR3: TGTGCCAGTAGTGACCGGCTGGGGCTGATGACTGAAGCTTTCTTT. Translating it yields CASSDRLGLMTEAFF.

V gene TRBV15 combines with J gene TRBJ1-1; no reliable D call. With 3 bases removed from V and 5 bases from J, the gap between germline ends came to 10 bases. Germline V gene data show CDR1 as LNHNV and CDR2 as YYDKDF (reference sequence). The CDR3 consists of 13 residues. The CDR3 region has the DNA TGTGCCACCAGCAGGTTTACGGTAACTGAAGCTTTCTTT. It encodes CATSRFTVTEAFF.

This clone was seen just once. V gene TRBV2 combines with J gene TRBJ2-3; tentative D call: TRBD2 (5 bases). The CDR3 spans 13 residues. CDR1 is SNHLY, CDR2 FYNNEI, per germline. The V end was cut by 3 bases, the J end by 2 bases, with 6 bases between. The CDR3 bases are TGTGCCAGCAGTGACCTAGCCACAGATACGCAGTATTTT. Translation gives CASSDLATDTQYF.

CDR3 protein: CASSVEAGLYQETQYF. DNA for the CDR3: TGTGCCAGCAGCGTAGAAGCAGGACTGTACCAAGAGACCCAGTACTTC. This chain connects TRBV9 to TRBJ2-5, with D maybe TRBD2 (5 bases). Per germline, CDR1 SGDLS and CDR2 YYNGEE. This CDR3 has 16 residues. V dropped 0 bases and J dropped 0 bases, with 12 bases sitting between them.

The chain is built from TRBV25-1 and TRBJ1-4; tentatively, D is TRBD1 (6 bases). The CDR3 runs to 17 residues. Trimming stripped 0 bases from V and 7 bases from J, with 18 bases between. Looked up from germline, CDR1 is MGHDK and CDR2 is SYGVNS. CDR3 in amino acids: CASSEYMGAGESEKLFF. CDR3 DNA: TGTGCCAGCAGTGAATATATGGGCGCAGGGGAAAGTGAAAAACTGTTTTTT.

V gene TRBV5-6 combines with J gene TRBJ1-6; no definite D call. The CDR3 length is 16 residues. Germline V gene data show CDR1 as SGHDT and CDR2 as YYEEEE. Trimming took off 2 bases at V and 7 bases at J, with 16 bases between the two ends. The CDR3 loop is CASSFPGDLGNSPLHF. For the CDR3, the DNA is TGTGCCAGCAGCTTCCCCGGGGATCTGGGGAATTCACCCCTCCACTTT.

J is TRBJ1-2 and V is TRBV28, with D possibly TRBD1 on 6 matching bases. Germline CDR1 reads MDHEN; CDR2 reads SYDVKM. V gave up 7 bases and J gave up 4 bases, with 10 bases separating them. The CDR3 is 12 amino acids. CDR3 sequence: CASTGQSYGYTF. Here the CDR3 DNA reads TGTGCCAGCACCGGACAGAGCTATGGCTACACCTTC.

V is TRBV4-1 and J is TRBJ1-5; D is unresolved. The V gene's germline CDR1 is MGHRA and CDR2 YSYEKL. V shed 0 bases and J shed 2 bases, with 2 bases lying between them. The CDR3 sequence is 13 residues long. CDR3 coding DNA: TGCGCCAGCAGCCAAGACGGCAATCAGCCCCAGCATTTT. Its translation: CASSQDGNQPQHF.

This chain joins TRBV7-2 and TRBJ1-4; no clear D gene. This CDR3 contains 18 residues. Trimming shortened V by 5 bases and J by 2 bases, and 21 bases separated the two germline ends. Germline assignment: CDR1 SGHTA and CDR2 FQGNSA. CDR3 bases: TGTGCCAGCAGCCTTCGGGTGGCAGTATCCGGCACTAATGAAAAACTGTTTTTT. As protein: CASSLRVAVSGTNEKLFF.

This clone was detected a few times. The genes are TRBV5-4 and TRBJ2-7; D is perhaps TRBD1 (6 bases). V was trimmed by 0 bases and J by 2 bases, leaving 6 bases between them. Germline loops: CDR1 SGHNT, CDR2 YYREEE (reference sequence). This CDR3 contains 13 residues. CDR3 in DNA: TGTGCCAGCAGCTTGGGGGGGCCCTACGAGCAGTACTTC. Protein: CASSLGGPYEQYF. Looking up the rest from reference TRBV5-4 and TRBJ2-7 gives the full variable domain: ETGVTQSPTHLIKTRGQQVTLRCSSQSGHNTVSWYQQALGQGPQFIFQYYREEENGRGNFPPRFSGLQFPNYSSELNVNALELDDSALYLCASSLGGPYEQYFGPGTRLTVT.

The chain is built from TRBV28 and TRBJ2-3, with D possibly being TRBD2 (5 bases). The germline V gene has CDR1 MDHEN and CDR2 SYDVKM. The V and J ends lost 3 bases and 1 base respectively, with 11 bases between them. CDR3 size: 15 residues. The CDR3 spells CASSLPSGGTDTQYF. The DNA for the CDR3 is TGTGCCAGCAGTTTGCCCAGCGGAGGCACAGATACGCAGTATTTT.

This clone has a handful of counts. The V gene is TRBV19, the J gene TRBJ2-2; TRBD1 is a possible D gene (6 bases). V was pared by 4 bases and J by 5 bases, with 8 bases between. The CDR3 sequence is 13 residues long. CDR1 and CDR2 (germline): LNHDA, SQIVND (reference sequence). The CDR3 here is CASSRQETGELFF. CDR3 DNA: TGTGCCAGTAGTAGACAGGAAACCGGGGAGCTGTTTTTT.

The genes are TRBV4-3 and TRBJ2-2, with TRBD1 identical over 9 bases. CDR3 length: 16 amino acids. V trimming: 1 base; J trimming: 3 bases; junction bases outside the gene matches: 3. Looked up from germline, CDR1 is LGHNA and CDR2 is YSLEER. CDR3 amino acids: CASSQGTGDHTGELFF. The CDR3 bases are TGCGCCAGCAGCCAAGGGACAGGGGACCACACCGGGGAGCTGTTTTTT.

The rearrangement joins TRBV11-2 to TRBJ1-5, with a tentative D call TRBD1 (6 bases). Trimming shortened V by 5 bases and J by 7 bases, and 15 bases separated the two germline ends. CDR3 length equals 14 residues. From germline, CDR1 is SGHAT and CDR2 FQNNGV. The CDR3 nucleotides are TGTGCCAGCAGCCAACAAGGGGGAAGGCAGCCCCAGCATTTT. Its translation: CASSQQGGRQPQHF.

This clone has a single count. The chain recombines TRBV9 with TRBJ2-1; D may be TRBD2 (5 bases). From germline, CDR1 is SGDLS and CDR2 YYNGEE. V was shortened by 0 bases and J by 7 bases, with 11 bases between the two germline ends. This CDR3 comprises 14 residues. The CDR3 spells CASSVGSSENEQFF. DNA of the CDR3: TGTGCCAGCAGCGTAGGAAGTAGCGAGAATGAGCAGTTCTTC.

The rearrangement joins TRBV9 to TRBJ2-7, with 14 bases identical to TRBD2. V was pared by 4 bases and J by 7 bases, with 10 bases of the junction left unmatched. The germline CDR1 and CDR2 sequences are SGDLS and YYNGEE. The CDR3 consists of 16 residues. CDR3 loop: CASSNPGLAGAGEQYF. The CDR3 DNA is TGTGCCAGCAGCAATCCGGGACTAGCGGGAGCCGGGGAGCAGTACTTC.

The J gene is TRBJ2-7, the V gene TRBV5-1, with 12 nucleotides matching TRBD1. J lost 2 bases, V lost 6 bases, and 6 bases had no gene match. The CDR3 runs to 15 residues. Germline V gives CDR1 SGHRS, CDR2 YFSETQ. The CDR3 protein is CASKTGTGGAYEQYF. DNA for the CDR3: TGCGCCAGCAAAACCGGGACAGGGGGCGCCTACGAGCAGTACTTC.

This clone occurred a few times. The chain carries TRBV18 and TRBJ1-6, with TRBD1 matching over 9 bases. The length of the CDR3 is 15 residues. From germline, CDR1 is KGHSH and CDR2 LQKENI. Trimming took 3 bases from V and 7 from J; bases not matched to a gene: 4. The CDR3 nucleotides are TGTGCCAGCTCACCGACAGGGGGGAGAAATTCACCCCTCCACTTT. Translation gives CASSPTGGRNSPLHF.

The chain is built from TRBV9 and TRBJ2-7, with TRBD1 as a possible D gene (6 bases). V dropped 3 bases and J dropped 7 bases, with 17 bases sitting between them. Germline V gene lookup returns CDR1 SGDLS and CDR2 YYNGEE. This CDR3 has 14 amino acids. The CDR3 sequence: CASSALTGQGEQYF. DNA for the CDR3: TGTGCCAGCAGCGCCTTGACAGGACAAGGGGAGCAGTACTTC.

For the CDR3, the DNA is TGTGCCGTATCTACGGGACTAGCTAATGAGCAGTTCTTC. This codes for CAVSTGLANEQFF. The J gene is TRBJ2-1, the V gene TRBV6-5, with 9 nucleotides matching TRBD2. V was clipped by 11 bases and J by 7 bases; unmatched bases: 9. The CDR3 totals 13 residues. The germline gives CDR1 MNHEY, CDR2 SVGAGI.

The rearrangement uses TRBV7-2 and TRBJ1-2, with a weak D call TRBD1 (5 bases). V lost 0 bases and J lost 0, with 5 bases in between. Germline V gene sequence: CDR1 SGHTA, CDR2 FQGNSA. CDR3 size: 14 residues. The CDR3 DNA follows: TGTGCCAGCAGCTTAGCAGGGGCTAACTATGGCTACACCTTC. Amino acid sequence: CASSLAGANYGYTF. The whole variable domain, remainder taken from reference TRBV7-2 and TRBJ1-2, is GAGVSQSPSNKVTEKGKDVELRCDPISGHTALYWYRQSLGQGLEFLIYFQGNSAPDKSGLPSDRFSAERTGGSVSTLTIQRTQQEDSAVYLCASSLAGANYGYTFGSGTRLTVV.

The rearrangement links TRBV4-1 to TRBJ2-5; 8 positions match TRBD2. V shed 5 bases, J shed 6 bases, and the junction held 14 bases outside the gene matches. The germline CDR1 and CDR2 sequences are MGHRA and YSYEKL. This CDR3 comprises 16 residues. CDR3 sequence: CASSGGGSGSDQTQYF. In DNA form, the CDR3 reads TGCGCCAGCAGCGGTGGGGGGAGCGGGAGTGATCAGACCCAGTACTTC.